This paragraph covers one T cell receptor beta chain sequence. The antigen it binds to is not known. No per-base quality is available; no much larger clone lies one base away. The data originate from a study of blood T cell repertoires in COVID-19 (dated by TCRdb to about 2020). Study-wide context: The collaborator samples originated in the United States, Italy and Spain and spanned the acute and convalescent phases of COVID-19. The material from the prospective study consisted of cDNA or gDNA derived from T cells, B-cell-depleted T cells, or PBMCs. Nearly every sample came with metadata listing a de-identified subject ID, COVID-19 status, age in years and sex. A freely available public database, intended as a resource for researchers studying the immune response to SARS-CoV-2, is where the repertoires were released. Where available, HLA class I and class II types were obtained from metadata supplied by the sample provider rather than from assay-based typing. Subjects who had been exposed to COVID-19, were actively infected with it, or had recovered from it provided the deeply sampled blood TCRbeta repertoires that made up the dataset. Samples were obtained from the ongoing ImmuneRACE study (first 160 participants) and from about 1,300 subjects provided by 6 global collaborators. What the study reported, not specific to this receptor: How much clinical and demographic metadata was included differed by source and by participant, and the metadata was provided uncurated.

In Seattle, one collaborating source enrolled patients while the infection was active and tracked those patients longitudinally over the course of disease. The collaborating institutions used their own protocols to collect whole blood in K2EDTA tubes. Collaborator samples were shipped for TCRbeta analysis as frozen whole blood, isolated PBMCs, or DNA extracted from either sample type. TCRbeta CDR3 regions were amplified from genomic DNA using the immunoSEQ Assay, a bias-controlled multiplex PCR. The study's processing was this. The number of nucleated cells in each sample was estimated by amplification of reference gene primers within the assay. To quantify the absolute abundance of each unique TCRbeta CDR3 rearrangement, sequence reads were collapsed and filtered. For each sample, productive Simpson clonality was calculated as the square root of Simpson's diversity index over productive rearrangements. TCRdb took over this immuneACCESS table, retaining in-frame rearrangements with V and J assigned. Such tables are incomplete; in checked studies, under half of the missing clones stem from an unresolved V gene, and the remainder is unexplained. Clone size and V and J calls were adopted from that table, with D and trimming inferred from the DNA. For this sample there are about 410,000 clones; around nine tenths appear just once. 1.5% to 1.8% of the sample lies in the top ten.

Trimming at the junction amounts to 2 bases on V and 3 bases on J, and the germline ends lie 14 bases apart. CDR1 and CDR2 were assigned from the germline V gene as SGHTA and FQGNSA. The CDR3 sequence holds 15 residues, the cysteine and phenylalanine included. This entry keeps only the CDR3 DNA: 45 bases, framed from base 1. The sample was peripheral blood. The sequence joins TRBV7-2 to TRBJ2-7, with TRBD1 as a weak D call on 5 bases. The clonotype comes from a middle-aged woman with COVID-19, enrolled during active disease. The nucleotides are TGTGCCAGCAGCTTAAGCAGCGTAGGGGTCTACGAGCAGTACTTC. Its translation reads: CASSLSSVGVYEQYF.